This TCR beta chain was sequenced for a study of human T cells and chemical hapten exposure. As for the study in general: Women made up most patients, who had alopecia areata, totalis or universalis.

Unique molecular identifiers were affixed to discrete cDNA molecules within the library. Under the authors' procedure: Between 23,224 and 690,600 TCRs appeared in each sample, and the median stood at roughly 100,000. TCRdb re-called the RACE reads through MiXCR, storing one row per CDR3 protein. These V and J calls rely on TCRdb rather than the paper's analysis. The sample consists of roughly 120,000 distinct CDR3 sequences, 9.5% to 13% of them appearing once. Time point indicated: patch test 1, 2 weeks after DPC sensitization. Noted treatment: therapeutic diphenylcyclopropenone sensitization with weekly scalp DPC. After removal of 0 bases from V and 1 base from J, the junction contained 7 bases not matched to a gene. The germline gives CDR1 MNHNY, CDR2 SVGAGI (reference sequence). This CDR3 contains 17 residues.

The rearrangement links TRBV6-6 to TRBJ2-5; TRBD2 aligns across 8 bases. The source was whole blood, collected in connection with sensitization to the hapten diphenylcyclopropenone (DPC). This TCR was recovered from a woman between 50 and 59 years old with alopecia areata. Some clones in this sample may be carry-over from other donors' samples. The CDR3 sequence: CASSYSRVAGPQETQYF. CDR3 DNA: TGTGCCAGCAGTTACTCTCGGGTAGCGGGGCCCCAAGAGACCCAGTACTTC.